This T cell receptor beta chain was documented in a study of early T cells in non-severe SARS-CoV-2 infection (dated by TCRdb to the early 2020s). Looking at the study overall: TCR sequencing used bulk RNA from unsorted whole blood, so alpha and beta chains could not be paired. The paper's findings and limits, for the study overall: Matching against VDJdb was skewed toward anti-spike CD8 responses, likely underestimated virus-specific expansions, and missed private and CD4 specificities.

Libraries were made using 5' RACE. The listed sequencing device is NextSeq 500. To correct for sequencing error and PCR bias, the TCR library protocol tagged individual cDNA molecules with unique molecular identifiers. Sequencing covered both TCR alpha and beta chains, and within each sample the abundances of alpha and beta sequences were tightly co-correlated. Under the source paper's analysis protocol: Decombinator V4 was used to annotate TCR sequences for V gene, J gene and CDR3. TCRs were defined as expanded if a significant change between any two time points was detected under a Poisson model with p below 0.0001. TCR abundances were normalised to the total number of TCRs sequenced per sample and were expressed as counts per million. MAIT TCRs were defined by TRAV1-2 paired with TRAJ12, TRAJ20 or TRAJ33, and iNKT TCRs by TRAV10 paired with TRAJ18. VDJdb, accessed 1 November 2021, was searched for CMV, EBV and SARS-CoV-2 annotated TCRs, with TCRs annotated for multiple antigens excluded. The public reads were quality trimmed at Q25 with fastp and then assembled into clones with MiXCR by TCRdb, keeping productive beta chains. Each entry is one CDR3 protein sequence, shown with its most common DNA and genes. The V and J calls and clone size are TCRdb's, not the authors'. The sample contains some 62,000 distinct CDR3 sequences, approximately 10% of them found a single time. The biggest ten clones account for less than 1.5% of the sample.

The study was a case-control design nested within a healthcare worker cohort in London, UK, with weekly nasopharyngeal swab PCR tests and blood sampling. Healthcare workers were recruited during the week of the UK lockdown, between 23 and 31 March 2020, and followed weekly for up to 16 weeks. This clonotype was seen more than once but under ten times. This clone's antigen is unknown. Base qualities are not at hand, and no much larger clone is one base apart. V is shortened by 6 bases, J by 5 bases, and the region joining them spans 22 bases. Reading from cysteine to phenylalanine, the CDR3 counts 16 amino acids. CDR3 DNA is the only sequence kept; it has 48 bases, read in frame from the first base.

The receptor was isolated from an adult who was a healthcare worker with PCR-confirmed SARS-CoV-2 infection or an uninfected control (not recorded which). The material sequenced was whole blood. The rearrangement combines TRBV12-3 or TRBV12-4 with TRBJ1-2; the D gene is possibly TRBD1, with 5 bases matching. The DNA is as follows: TGTGCCAGCAGCTACAGTTCGGCAGGGCGCAATTATGGCTACACCTTC. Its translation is CASSYSSAGRNYGYTF.